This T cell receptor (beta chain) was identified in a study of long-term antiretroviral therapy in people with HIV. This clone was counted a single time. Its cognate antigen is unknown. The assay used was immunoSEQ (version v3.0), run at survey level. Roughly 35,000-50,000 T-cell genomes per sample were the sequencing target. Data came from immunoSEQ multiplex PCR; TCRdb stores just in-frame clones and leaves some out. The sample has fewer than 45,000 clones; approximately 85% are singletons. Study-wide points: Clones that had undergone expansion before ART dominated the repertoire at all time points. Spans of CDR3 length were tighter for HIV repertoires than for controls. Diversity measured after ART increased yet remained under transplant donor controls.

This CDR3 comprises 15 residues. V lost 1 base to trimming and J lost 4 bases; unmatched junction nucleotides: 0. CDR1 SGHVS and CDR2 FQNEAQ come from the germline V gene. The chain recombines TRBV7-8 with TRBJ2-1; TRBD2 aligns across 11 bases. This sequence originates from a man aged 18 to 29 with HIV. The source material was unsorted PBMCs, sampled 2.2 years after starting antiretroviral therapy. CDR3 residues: CASSLGTSGYNEQFF. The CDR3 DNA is TGTGCCAGCAGCTTAGGGACTAGCGGGTACAATGAGCAGTTCTTC.